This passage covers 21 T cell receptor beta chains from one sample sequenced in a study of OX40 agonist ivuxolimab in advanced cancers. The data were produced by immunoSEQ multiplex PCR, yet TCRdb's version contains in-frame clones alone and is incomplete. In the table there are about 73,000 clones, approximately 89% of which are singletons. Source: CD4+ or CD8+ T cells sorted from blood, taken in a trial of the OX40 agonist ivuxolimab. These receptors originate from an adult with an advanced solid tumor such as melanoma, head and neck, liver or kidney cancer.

CDR3 loop: CASRSSYNSPLHF. DNA of the CDR3: TGTGCCAGCCGGAGCTCCTATAATTCACCCCTCCACTTT. V and J are TRBV7-2 and TRBJ1-6, with D uncertain. CDR3 length: 13 amino acids. The V gene lost 8 bases and the J gene lost 0 bases, with 5 bases spanning the gap. Per the germline V gene, CDR1 is SGHTA and CDR2 is FQGNSA.

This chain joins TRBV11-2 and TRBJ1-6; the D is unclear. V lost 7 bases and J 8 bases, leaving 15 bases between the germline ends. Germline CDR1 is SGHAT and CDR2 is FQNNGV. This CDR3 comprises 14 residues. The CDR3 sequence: CASTSSPADSPLHF. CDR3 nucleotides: TGTGCCAGCACCTCTTCCCCCGCGGATTCACCCCTCCACTTT. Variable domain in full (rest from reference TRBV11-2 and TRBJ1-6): EAGVAQSPRYKIIEKRQSVAFWCNPISGHATLYWYQQILGQGPKLLIQFQNNGVVDDSQLPKDRFSAERLKGVDSTLKIQPAKLEDSAVYLCASTSSPADSPLHFGNGTRLTVT.

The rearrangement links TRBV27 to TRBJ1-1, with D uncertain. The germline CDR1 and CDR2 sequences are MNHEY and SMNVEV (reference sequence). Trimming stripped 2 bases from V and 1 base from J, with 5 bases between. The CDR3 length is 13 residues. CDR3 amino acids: CASSLVGNTEAFF. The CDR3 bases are TGTGCCAGCAGTTTAGTCGGGAACACTGAAGCTTTCTTT.

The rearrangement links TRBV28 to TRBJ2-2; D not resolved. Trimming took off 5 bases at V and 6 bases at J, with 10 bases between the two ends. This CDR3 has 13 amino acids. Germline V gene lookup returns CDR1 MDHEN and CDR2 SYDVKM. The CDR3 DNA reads TGTGCCAGCAGTCTCGAGGAGCCCGGGGAGCTGTTTTTT. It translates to CASSLEEPGELFF.

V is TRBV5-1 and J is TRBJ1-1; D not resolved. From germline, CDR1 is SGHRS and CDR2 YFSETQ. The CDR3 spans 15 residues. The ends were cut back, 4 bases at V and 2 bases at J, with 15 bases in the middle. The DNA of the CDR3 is TGCGCCAGCAGCCCCGCTATAGGCGAAAACACTGAAGCTTTCTTT. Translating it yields CASSPAIGENTEAFF.

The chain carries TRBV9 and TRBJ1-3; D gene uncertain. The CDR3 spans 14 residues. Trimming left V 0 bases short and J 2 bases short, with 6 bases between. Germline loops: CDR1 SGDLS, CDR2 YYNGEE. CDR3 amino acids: CASSVVGTGNTIYF. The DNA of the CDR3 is TGTGCCAGCAGCGTAGTAGGGACTGGAAACACCATATATTTT.

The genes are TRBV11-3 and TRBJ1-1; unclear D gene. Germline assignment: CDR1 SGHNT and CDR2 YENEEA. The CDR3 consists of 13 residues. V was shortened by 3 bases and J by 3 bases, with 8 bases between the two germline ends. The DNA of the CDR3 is TGTGCCAGCAGCTTCGGCGGGGACACTGAAGCTTTCTTT. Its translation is CASSFGGDTEAFF.

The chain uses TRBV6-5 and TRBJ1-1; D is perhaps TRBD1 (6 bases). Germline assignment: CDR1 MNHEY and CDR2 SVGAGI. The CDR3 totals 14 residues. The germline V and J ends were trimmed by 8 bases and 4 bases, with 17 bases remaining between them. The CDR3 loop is CASAQGPWGTEAFF. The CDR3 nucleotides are TGTGCCAGCGCCCAGGGGCCGTGGGGCACTGAAGCTTTCTTT.

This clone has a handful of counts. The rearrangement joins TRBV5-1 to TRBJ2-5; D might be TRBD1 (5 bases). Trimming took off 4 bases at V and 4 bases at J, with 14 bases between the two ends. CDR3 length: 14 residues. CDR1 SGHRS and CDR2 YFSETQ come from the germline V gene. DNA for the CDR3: TGCGCCAGCAGCACTGCAGGGTCCGGAGAGACCCAGTACTTC. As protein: CASSTAGSGETQYF.

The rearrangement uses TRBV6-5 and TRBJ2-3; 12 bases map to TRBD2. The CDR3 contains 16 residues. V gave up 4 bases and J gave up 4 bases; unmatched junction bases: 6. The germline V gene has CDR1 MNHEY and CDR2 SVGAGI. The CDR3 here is CASSSPSGGAADTQYF. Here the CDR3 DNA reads TGTGCCAGCAGTTCCCCTAGCGGGGGGGCCGCAGATACGCAGTATTTT.

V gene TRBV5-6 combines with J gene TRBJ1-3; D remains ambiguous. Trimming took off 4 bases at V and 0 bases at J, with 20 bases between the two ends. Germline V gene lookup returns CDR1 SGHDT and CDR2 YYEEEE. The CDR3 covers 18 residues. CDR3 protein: CASSLATLGYFSGNTIYF. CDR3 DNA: TGTGCCAGCAGCCTCGCAACTTTGGGCTATTTCTCTGGAAACACCATATATTTT.

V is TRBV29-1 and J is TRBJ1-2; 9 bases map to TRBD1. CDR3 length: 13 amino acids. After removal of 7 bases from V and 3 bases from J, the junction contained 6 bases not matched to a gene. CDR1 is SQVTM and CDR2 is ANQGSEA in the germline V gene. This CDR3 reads CSAGTGPYYGYTF. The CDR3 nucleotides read TGCAGCGCTGGGACAGGGCCATACTATGGCTACACCTTC.

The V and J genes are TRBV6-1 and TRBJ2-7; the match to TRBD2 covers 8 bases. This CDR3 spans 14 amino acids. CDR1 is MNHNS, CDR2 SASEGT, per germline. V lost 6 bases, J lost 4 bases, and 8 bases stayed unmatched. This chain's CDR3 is CASRSRRGGYEQYF. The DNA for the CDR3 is TGTGCCAGCAGATCTAGACGGGGGGGGTACGAGCAGTACTTC.

CDR3 sequence (DNA): TGTGCCAGCTCACCGCAGGGGGCTGGAAACACCATATATTTT. This translates into CASSPQGAGNTIYF. The rearrangement links TRBV18 to TRBJ1-3, with 7 bases identical to TRBD1. V gave up 3 bases and J gave up 2 bases; unmatched junction bases: 1. The length of the CDR3 is 14 residues. Germline V gives CDR1 KGHSH, CDR2 LQKENI.

The CDR3 coding sequence is TGTGCCAGCAGCTTGGGGGGACAGGGCCACGAGCAGTACTTC. Amino acids: CASSLGGQGHEQYF. This chain uses TRBV5-4 with TRBJ2-7; 9 bases line up with TRBD1. J lost 5 bases, V lost 0 bases, and 3 bases had no gene match. The length of the CDR3 is 14 residues. Germline V gene data show CDR1 as SGHNT and CDR2 as YYREEE (reference sequence).

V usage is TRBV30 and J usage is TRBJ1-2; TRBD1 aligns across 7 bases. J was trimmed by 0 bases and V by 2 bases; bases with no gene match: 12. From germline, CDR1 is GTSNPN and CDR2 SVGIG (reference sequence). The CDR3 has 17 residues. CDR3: CAWSWGRGNEPNYGYTF. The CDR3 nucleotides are TGTGCCTGGAGTTGGGGCAGGGGGAACGAACCTAACTATGGCTACACCTTC.

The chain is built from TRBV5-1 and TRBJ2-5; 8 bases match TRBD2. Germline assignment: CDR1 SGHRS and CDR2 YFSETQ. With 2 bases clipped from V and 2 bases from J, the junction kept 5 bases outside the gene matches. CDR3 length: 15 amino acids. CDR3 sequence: CASSFQRGPQETQYF. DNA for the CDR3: TGCGCCAGCAGCTTCCAGCGGGGGCCACAAGAGACCCAGTACTTC.

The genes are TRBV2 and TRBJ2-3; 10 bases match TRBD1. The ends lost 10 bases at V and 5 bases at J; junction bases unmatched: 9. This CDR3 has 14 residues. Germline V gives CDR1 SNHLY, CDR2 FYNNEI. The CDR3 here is CATRQGALGDTQYF. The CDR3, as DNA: TGTGCCACAAGACAGGGGGCGCTCGGAGATACGCAGTATTTT.

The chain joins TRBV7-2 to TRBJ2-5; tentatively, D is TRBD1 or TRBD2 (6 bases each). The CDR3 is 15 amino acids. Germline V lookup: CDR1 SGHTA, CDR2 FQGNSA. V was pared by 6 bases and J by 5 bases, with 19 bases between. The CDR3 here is CASRGGGISEETQYF. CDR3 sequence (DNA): TGTGCCAGCAGGGGGGGCGGCATATCGGAGGAGACCCAGTACTTC.

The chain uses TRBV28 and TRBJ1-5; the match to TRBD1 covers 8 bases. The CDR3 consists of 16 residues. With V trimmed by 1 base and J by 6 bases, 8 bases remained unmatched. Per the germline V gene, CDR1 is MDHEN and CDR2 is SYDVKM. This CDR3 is CASSLFNRGGGQPQHF. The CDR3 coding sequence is TGTGCCAGCAGTTTATTCAACAGGGGGGGCGGTCAGCCCCAGCATTTT.

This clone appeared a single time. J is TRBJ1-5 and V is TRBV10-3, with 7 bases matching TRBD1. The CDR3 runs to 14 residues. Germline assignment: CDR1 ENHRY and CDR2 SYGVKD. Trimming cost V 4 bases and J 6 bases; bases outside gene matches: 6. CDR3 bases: TGTGCCATCAGTGGGGAGACAGGGATTCAGCCCCAGCATTTT. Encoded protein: CAISGETGIQPQHF.